This T cell receptor beta chain was obtained from a study of blood T cell repertoires in COVID-19. Turning to the study itself: Specimens from acute and convalescent COVID-19 originated in the United States, Italy and Spain. From T cells, B-cell-depleted T cells, or PBMCs came the material, which was cDNA or gDNA.

CDR1 is LNHDA, CDR2 SQIVND, per germline (reference sequence). V was shortened by 5 bases and J by 12 bases, with 11 bases between the two germline ends. The CDR3 loop spans 11 amino acids. This clone appeared once. Per the original data handling: Amplification of reference gene primers was used by the study to estimate nucleated cell counts. Clones were sequenced by immunoSEQ multiplex PCR, and TCRdb holds only the in-frame ones, with some missing. V and J calls plus clone size are reproduced from that table; the DNA served to infer D and trimming. This sample carries 70,000 to 90,000 clones, about 74% of them seen once, and the ten largest clones take 2.5% to 3%.

This sequence was found in a human donor with acute or convalescent COVID-19. The donor label of this sample is uncertain. Sequences were obtained from peripheral blood. The V and J genes are TRBV19 and TRBJ2-1; D may be TRBD1 (6 bases). In DNA, the CDR3 is TGTGCCAGTAGTTTACGGGACATGCAGTTCTTC. Its protein product is CASSLRDMQFF.